This TCR beta chain was captured by sequencing in a study of HIV-infected children after antiretroviral therapy interruption. Unique molecular identifiers were included in an RNA-based 3' RACE TCR library. TCRdb re-called the 3' RACE reads through MiXCR, storing one row per CDR3 protein. The table has 30,000 to 50,000 distinct CDR3 sequences, about 6% seen once. The treatment was: PENTA 11 planned treatment interruption arm or continuous ART arm. Study results and caveats: Naive CD4+ Gini coefficient rose by interruption end, suggesting clonal expansion.

CDR1 and CDR2 (germline): LGHDT, YNNKEL (reference sequence). The CDR3 is made up of 12 amino acids. Trimming pared 4 bases from V and 8 bases from J, leaving 9 bases between. At least ten counts were recorded for this clonotype. Its antigen is currently unknown. The chain is built from TRBV3-1 and TRBJ2-1; the D gene is possibly TRBD1 (5 bases). The receptor comes from a pool of human donors with HIV. The material sequenced was CD45RA+ CD4+ T cells from PBMCs, pooled from several time points, taken from a donor given antiretroviral therapy, either interrupted or continuous. Described subset: naive CD4+ CD45RA+ CD45RO- T cells. The CDR3 reads CASSPGSYEQFF. CDR3 DNA: TGTGCCAGCAGCCCAGGGTCCTATGAGCAGTTCTTC.